This entry lists 13 T cell receptor beta chains sequenced from one sample in a study of cytomegalovirus exposure and HLA in healthy donors. The table came from immunoSEQ multiplex PCR; TCRdb's copy has only in-frame clones and leaves some out. The sample contains around 170,000 clones, about 85% of which appear only once. Sequenced input: PBMCs. The origin of the receptors is a man aged 18 to 30 in good health and CMV-seropositive.

The chain recombines TRBV21-1 with TRBJ1-2; the table names TRBD1, a call not compared with the DNA. TRBV21-1 is a listed pseudogene. The CDR3 has 16 amino acids. The CDR3 reads CASNTGTQEPNYGYTF. The CDR3 DNA reads as TGTGCCAGTAACACCGGGACACAGGAGCCTAACTATGGCTACACCTTC.

The rearrangement uses TRBV11-2 and TRBJ1-6; 8 bases align to TRBD1. V lost 4 bases, J lost 10 bases, and 9 bases stayed unmatched. Germline CDR1 reads SGHAT; CDR2 reads FQNNGV. This CDR3 region has 15 residues. DNA of the CDR3: TGTGCCAGCAGCTCCTTTGAGGACAGGGTCTCACCCCTCCACTTT. This sequence encodes CASSSFEDRVSPLHF.

The CDR3 DNA follows: TGTGCCAGCAGGGAGACTAACAGGGGGGCCCAGTACTTC. Its translation is CASRETNRGAQYF. J is TRBJ2-7 and V is TRBV6-1, with 8 nucleotides matching TRBD1. Per the germline V gene, CDR1 is MNHNS and CDR2 is SASEGT. The CDR3 length is 13 residues. The V gene end was trimmed by 6 bases and the J gene end by 10 bases; junction bases not matched to a gene: 11.

The chain combines TRBV13 with TRBJ1-2, with 8 bases lining up with TRBD1. With V trimmed by 0 bases and J by 7 bases, 7 bases remained unmatched. CDR3 length: 15 amino acids. Looked up from germline, CDR1 is PRHDT and CDR2 is FYEKMQ (reference sequence). The CDR3 DNA is TGTGCCAGCAGCTTAGGGGGACAGGTGTATAGTGGCTACACCTTC. Its protein is CASSLGGQVYSGYTF.

This clone was seen a handful of times. V usage is TRBV5-1 and J usage is TRBJ2-7; TRBD2 agrees at 11 bases. This CDR3 contains 15 residues. Germline V gene data show CDR1 as SGHRS and CDR2 as YFSETQ. With 0 bases clipped from V and 6 bases from J, the junction kept 5 bases outside the gene matches. CDR3 amino acids: CASSLDLAGGREQYF. The CDR3 bases are TGCGCCAGCAGCTTGGATCTAGCGGGAGGACGCGAGCAGTACTTC.

This clone was observed a few times. This chain connects TRBV30 to TRBJ2-7; TRBD1 might be the D (6 bases). The V gene lost 1 base and the J gene lost 0 bases, with 16 bases spanning the gap. There are 16 residues in the CDR3. CDR1 is GTSNPN and CDR2 is SVGIG in the germline V gene (reference sequence). CDR3 residues: CAWSARPGHHSYEQYF. CDR3 nucleotides: TGTGCCTGGAGTGCGCGACCGGGACATCACTCCTACGAGCAGTACTTC. The entire variable domain, with the rest obtained from reference TRBV30 and TRBJ2-7, is as follows: SQTIHQWPATLVQPVGSPLSLECTVEGTSNPNLYWYRQAAGRGLQLLFYSVGIGQISSEVPQNLSASRPQDRQFILSSKKLLLSDSGFYLCAWSARPGHHSYEQYFGPGTRLTVT.

The rearrangement joins TRBV10-1 to TRBJ1-6; maybe TRBD1 (6 bases). Germline-derived CDR1 and CDR2 are WNHNN and SYGVQD (reference sequence). This CDR3 has 14 amino acids. V lost 8 bases and J lost 5, with 13 bases in between. CDR3 DNA: TGCGCCAGCCCCGGACAGACAGATAATTCACCCCTCCACTTT. It codes for CASPGQTDNSPLHF.

The chain combines TRBV5-1 with TRBJ2-1; TRBD2 matches at 9 bases. Germline V gives CDR1 SGHRS, CDR2 YFSETQ. J gave up 9 bases and V 0 bases, and 4 bases lay outside the gene matches. The CDR3 sequence is 14 residues long. CDR3 nucleotides: TGCGCCAGCAGCTTGGTAGCGGGAGCAGGTGAGCAGTTCTTC. The encoded protein is CASSLVAGAGEQFF.

J is TRBJ2-3 and V is TRBV28; 10 nucleotides align to TRBD1. The CDR3 runs 17 residues. Germline V gene data show CDR1 as MDHEN and CDR2 as SYDVKM. With V trimmed by 0 bases and J by 0 bases, 3 bases remained unmatched. CDR3 in DNA: TGTGCCAGCAGTTTATGGCGGGACAGGGGTAGCACAGATACGCAGTATTTT. Amino acids: CASSLWRDRGSTDTQYF.

The chain couples TRBV4-1 to TRBJ1-2; 7 positions agree with TRBD1. The germline V gene encodes CDR1 MGHRA and CDR2 YSYEKL. This CDR3 has 16 residues. The V gene end was trimmed by 0 bases and the J gene end by 0 bases; junction bases not matched to a gene: 4. The CDR3 loop is CASSQDAGTANYGYTF. CDR3 nucleotide sequence: TGCGCCAGCAGCCAAGACGCCGGGACAGCTAACTATGGCTACACCTTC.

The chain has TRBV27 and TRBJ2-7; weak D call: TRBD2 (6 bases). The CDR3 consists of 14 residues. Germline lookup yields CDR1 MNHEY and CDR2 SMNVEV (reference sequence). Trimming pared 2 bases from V and 4 bases from J, leaving 12 bases between. CDR3 sequence (DNA): TGTGCCAGCAGTTTAGGGACTCCATCTTACGAGCAGTACTTC. This sequence encodes CASSLGTPSYEQYF.

The chain combines TRBV4-1 with TRBJ2-1; 8 positions agree with TRBD2. This CDR3 contains 14 residues. Germline V gives CDR1 MGHRA, CDR2 YSYEKL. Trimming took 6 bases from V and 9 from J; bases not matched to a gene: 10. The CDR3 protein is CASRVAGQEAEQFF. The CDR3 bases are TGCGCCAGCAGGGTAGCGGGGCAGGAAGCTGAGCAGTTCTTC.

The chain employs TRBV28 and TRBJ2-5; 11 bases agree with TRBD2. V shed 6 bases and J 4 bases; nucleotides not matched to a gene: 13. The CDR3 is made up of 17 amino acids. The V gene's germline CDR1 is MDHEN and CDR2 SYDVKM. The CDR3 region is CASRIRTSGSRAETQYF. CDR3 sequence (DNA): TGTGCCAGCAGAATCAGGACTAGCGGGTCGCGGGCAGAGACCCAGTACTTC.